The following is a TCR beta chain sequence with its context. TCRdb's table, derived via immunoSEQ multiplex PCR, lists solely in-frame clones and lacks some. In the table there are 70,000 to 100,000 clones, about 83% of which are singletons. The data derive from a study of PD-L1 blockade in urothelial cancer. As to time point: pretreatment peripheral blood. The source material was PBMCs, sampled around atezolizumab (anti-PD-L1) treatment. This sequence was found in a man aged 55 to 70 with urothelial cancer.

CDR3 region: CASSRDSYSNQPQHF. The CDR3 nucleotides read TGCGCCAGCAGCCGGGACAGTTATAGCAATCAGCCCCAGCATTTT. The V and J genes are TRBV10-2 and TRBJ1-5; 7 bases align to TRBD1. The germline CDR1 and CDR2 sequences are WSHSY and SAAADI. V shed 6 bases, J shed 0 bases, and the junction held 5 bases outside the gene matches. The CDR3 length is 15 residues.